This passage covers 23 T cell receptor beta chains from one sample sequenced in a study of brain T cells in children with intractable seizures. Here immunoSEQ multiplex PCR was the method, and the copy in TCRdb shows in-frame clones only, minus some. The data show some 64,000 clones, roughly 95% seen once. The sequencing used peripheral blood, collected at surgery. The receptors stem from a boy in the first two years of life with focal cortical dysplasia and intractable seizures.

This clone appeared a single time. The chain recombines TRBV5-1 with TRBJ2-7; the match to TRBD1 covers 9 bases. V lost 4 bases and J lost 4; bases outside the gene matches: 12. CDR1 is SGHRS, CDR2 YFSETQ, per germline. The CDR3 covers 16 residues. The CDR3 bases are TGCGCCAGCAGCCCTACACCGGGACAGGGTAGGTACGAGCAGTACTTC. Protein sequence: CASSPTPGQGRYEQYF.

J is TRBJ2-1 and V is TRBV19, with 8 bases fitting TRBD2. V shed 5 bases and J 1 base; nucleotides not matched to a gene: 16. The length of the CDR3 is 19 residues. The germline CDR1 and CDR2 sequences are LNHDA and SQIVND (reference sequence). As DNA, the CDR3 is TGTGCCAGTAGTGCGGTGGGCGCGGGGGGACAAAAGTCCTACAATGAGCAGTTCTTC. Encoded protein: CASSAVGAGGQKSYNEQFF. Full variable domain (outside the CDR3, taken from reference TRBV19 and TRBJ2-1): DGGITQSPKYLFRKEGQNVTLSCEQNLNHDAMYWYRQDPGQGLRLIYYSQIVNDFQKGDIAEGYSVSREKKESFPLTVTSAQKNPTAFYLCASSAVGAGGQKSYNEQFFGPGTRLTVL.

The V gene is TRBV6-5, the J gene TRBJ1-4; D might be TRBD1 (5 bases). Trimming removed 0 bases at V and 2 bases at J, with 7 bases between. Germline V lookup: CDR1 MNHEY, CDR2 SVGAGI. CDR3 length: 15 amino acids. CDR3 loop: CASSYSGVTNEKLFF. As DNA, the CDR3 is TGTGCCAGCAGTTACTCAGGGGTGACTAATGAAAAACTGTTTTTT.

In this sample, this clone turned up once. Here the CDR3 DNA reads TGTGCCATCAGTACTGGAGATACGCAGTATTTT. It is translated as CAISTGDTQYF. The rearrangement uses TRBV10-3 and TRBJ2-3; D uncertain. The CDR3 spans 11 residues. CDR1 and CDR2 (germline): ENHRY, SYGVKD. Trimming left V 5 bases short and J 5 bases short, with 5 bases between.

J is TRBJ2-2 and V is TRBV9; D uncertain. The CDR3 sequence is 12 residues long. With 4 bases removed from V and 5 bases from J, the gap between germline ends came to 6 bases. Germline V CDR1 and CDR2: SGDLS, YYNGEE. CDR3 loop: CASSLITGELFF. CDR3 nucleotides: TGTGCCAGCAGCCTCATTACCGGGGAGCTGTTTTTT. The full variable domain, its missing parts supplied by reference TRBV9 and TRBJ2-2, is DSGVTQTPKHLITATGQRVTLRCSPRSGDLSVYWYQQSLDQGLQFLIQYYNGEERAKGNILERFSAQQFPDLHSELNLSSLELGDSALYFCASSLITGELFFGEGSRLTVL.

The chain carries TRBV9 and TRBJ1-1; no firm D call. The V and J ends lost 3 bases and 0 bases respectively, with 12 bases between them. There are 15 residues in the CDR3. The V gene's germline CDR1 is SGDLS and CDR2 YYNGEE. In nucleotides, the CDR3 is TGTGCCAGCAGCGAAAGCAGTTTAATGAACACTGAAGCTTTCTTT. It translates to CASSESSLMNTEAFF.

The chain is built from TRBV7-8 and TRBJ1-5; maybe TRBD1 (5 bases). Trimming removed 0 bases at V and 2 bases at J, with 8 bases between. CDR1 SGHVS and CDR2 FQNEAQ come from the germline V gene. This CDR3 comprises 15 residues. The chain's CDR3 is CASSLARVGNQPQHF. Here the CDR3 DNA reads TGTGCCAGCAGCTTAGCCAGGGTGGGCAATCAGCCCCAGCATTTT. The variable domain in full, completed from reference TRBV7-8 and TRBJ1-5, reads GAGVSQSPRYKVAKRGQDVALRCDPISGHVSLFWYQQALGQGPEFLTYFQNEAQLDKSGLPSDRFFAERPEGSVSTLKIQRTQQEDSAVYLCASSLARVGNQPQHFGDGTRLSIL.

V is TRBV27 and J is TRBJ1-5; the D is unclear. Germline V lookup: CDR1 MNHEY, CDR2 SMNVEV (reference sequence). CDR3 length: 13 residues. Deletions cut 7 bases from V and 4 bases from J, with 11 bases between. The CDR3 loop is CASTPGWNQPQHF. DNA for the CDR3: TGTGCCAGCACCCCGGGCTGGAATCAGCCCCAGCATTTT.

The chain carries TRBV11-3 and TRBJ2-3, with unresolved D. Germline-derived CDR1 and CDR2 are SGHNT and YENEEA. The CDR3 contains 16 residues. Trimming removed 1 base at V and 0 bases at J, with 11 bases between. The CDR3 DNA reads as TGTGCCAGCAGCTTAGGGGTCGGCAGGAGCACAGATACGCAGTATTTT. It codes for CASSLGVGRSTDTQYF. Combining the CDR3 with reference TRBV11-3 and TRBJ2-3 gives the whole variable domain EAGVVQSPRYKIIEKKQPVAFWCNPISGHNTLYWYLQNLGQGPELLIRYENEEAVDDSQLPKDRFSAERLKGVDSTLKIQPAELGDSAVYLCASSLGVGRSTDTQYFGPGTRLTVL.

This sequence joins TRBV11-2 and TRBJ2-3; D unresolved. The germline V gene has CDR1 SGHAT and CDR2 FQNNGV. V was trimmed by 0 bases and J by 8 bases, leaving 9 bases between them. The CDR3 is made up of 13 amino acids. The CDR3 coding sequence is TGTGCCAGCAGCTTAGAAGTTCTGGGTACGCAGTATTTT. This translates into CASSLEVLGTQYF.

This chain links TRBV12-3 or TRBV12-4 with TRBJ2-5, with a weak D call TRBD2 (6 bases). V shed 7 bases and J shed 2 bases, with 11 bases lying between them. CDR3 length: 13 residues. CDR3 sequence (DNA): TGTGCCAGCATGAGCGGGCGTCAAGAGACCCAGTACTTC. It encodes CASMSGRQETQYF.

The V call is TRBV4-2, the J call TRBJ1-6, with unresolved D. There are 16 residues in the CDR3. Germline CDR1 and CDR2: LGHNA and YNFKEQ. Trimming removed 0 bases at V and 4 bases at J, with 10 bases between. CDR3 sequence (DNA): TGTGCCAGCAGCCAAGATGAAGCGTCTTATAATTCACCCCTCCACTTT. Translating gives CASSQDEASYNSPLHF.

The CDR3 region is CASSWTGENEQFF. In DNA form, the CDR3 reads TGTGCCAGCAGCTGGACAGGGGAGAATGAGCAGTTCTTC. The rearrangement uses TRBV3-1 (or the pseudogene TRBV3-2) and TRBJ2-1; 9 nucleotides match TRBD1. Unmatched junction bases numbered 3, after V lost 5 bases and J lost 7 bases. Germline V gives CDR1 LGHDT, CDR2 YNNKEL (reference sequence). The length of the CDR3 is 13 residues.

This rearrangement joins TRBV18 to TRBJ2-2; TRBD1 matches at 8 bases. The V gene end was trimmed by 4 bases and the J gene end by 3 bases; junction bases not matched to a gene: 4. From germline, CDR1 is KGHSH and CDR2 LQKENI. CDR3 length: 15 residues. CDR3 protein: CASSLDRVHTGELFF. Written as DNA, the CDR3 is TGTGCCAGCTCACTGGACAGGGTTCACACCGGGGAGCTGTTTTTT. Using reference TRBV18 and TRBJ2-2 for the parts outside the CDR3, the full variable domain is NAGVMQNPRHLVRRRGQEARLRCSPMKGHSHVYWYRQLPEEGLKFMVYLQKENIIDESGMPKERFSAEFPKEGPSILRIQQVVRGDSAAYFCASSLDRVHTGELFFGEGSRLTVL.

The count of this clone is one. The chain is built from TRBV15 and TRBJ1-3; possible D gene TRBD1, 5 bases. The germline gives CDR1 LNHNV, CDR2 YYDKDF (reference sequence). The CDR3 spans 14 residues. Trimming left V 3 bases short and J 0 bases short, with 6 bases between. The CDR3 sequence: CATSRRGSGNTIYF. The DNA for the CDR3 is TGTGCCACCAGCAGGAGGGGCTCTGGAAACACCATATATTTT.

CDR3 bases: TGTGCCAGCAGTTACTCCGATACGCAGTATTTT. This sequence encodes CASSYSDTQYF. The V gene is TRBV6-5, the J gene TRBJ2-3; no reliable D call. Per germline, CDR1 MNHEY and CDR2 SVGAGI. The CDR3 is 11 residues long. V lost 0 bases, J lost 6 bases, and 1 base lay in between.

The chain uses TRBV6-1 and TRBJ2-5; no clear D. The CDR3 consists of 13 residues. Germline CDR1 is MNHNS and CDR2 is SASEGT. Deletions cut 3 bases from V and 1 base from J, with 6 bases between. DNA of the CDR3: TGTGCCAGCAGTGACATCAGCCAAGAGACCCAGTACTTC. This translates into CASSDISQETQYF.

This clone was detected only once. The chain employs TRBV28 and TRBJ2-2; possible D gene TRBD2, 6 bases. Trimming removed 6 bases at V and 7 bases at J, with 18 bases between. The CDR3 runs 15 residues. Germline V gives CDR1 MDHEN, CDR2 SYDVKM. As DNA, the CDR3 is TGTGCCAGCAGCGGAGAGGGACTCTTATACGGGGAGCTGTTTTTT. Protein: CASSGEGLLYGELFF.

This rearrangement joins TRBV10-2 to TRBJ1-4; the D gene is possibly TRBD1 (6 bases). V lost 6 bases to trimming and J lost 5 bases, with 16 bases between them. Germline CDR1 is WSHSY and CDR2 is SAAADI. CDR3 size: 15 residues. CDR3 sequence (DNA): TGCGCCAGCAGCCCCGTGGGGGGGCGGAATGAAAAACTGTTTTTT. This translates into CASSPVGGRNEKLFF.

The chain carries TRBV4-1 and TRBJ1-2; maybe TRBD1 (6 bases). The CDR3 extends over 17 amino acids. Germline V CDR1 and CDR2: MGHRA, YSYEKL. Trimming cost V 4 bases and J 2 bases, with 20 bases left between them. The CDR3 bases are TGCGCCAGCAGCCCTATTCTTTCGGGGGCTTCGAACTATGGCTACACCTTC. This gives the protein CASSPILSGASNYGYTF.

This chain uses TRBV19 with TRBJ2-7, with D possibly TRBD2 on 6 matching bases. CDR3 length: 13 amino acids. CDR1 and CDR2 (germline): LNHDA, SQIVND (reference sequence). V was cut by 3 bases and J by 5 bases, with 11 bases left in between. The CDR3 bases are TGTGCCAGTAGTATGGGCGGGGCCCACGAGCAGTACTTC. Translation gives CASSMGGAHEQYF.

The chain uses TRBV4-2 and TRBJ2-1; the D gene could be TRBD1 or TRBD2 (5 bases each). From germline, CDR1 is LGHNA and CDR2 YNFKEQ. The V end lost 0 bases, the J end lost 1 base, and 22 bases lay between the germline ends. CDR3 length: 20 residues. In DNA, the CDR3 is TGTGCCAGCAGCCAAGATCGGCCAGGGTGGAGGATGTCGTCCTACAATGAGCAGTTCTTC. This sequence encodes CASSQDRPGWRMSSYNEQFF.

The chain carries TRBV2 and TRBJ2-1; 7 nucleotides agree with TRBD1. Germline trimming cut 7 bases from V and 3 bases from J; bases unmatched to any gene: 6. The CDR3 length is 14 residues. CDR1 and CDR2 (germline): SNHLY, FYNNEI. In DNA form, the CDR3 reads TGTGCCAGCACCTTCCGGACAGGCTACAATGAGCAGTTCTTC. It is translated as CASTFRTGYNEQFF.